This TCR beta chain was found in a study of Ad26.COV2.S vaccination and SARS-CoV-2 variants. Study-wide results and limits: Researchers reported similar non-spike TCR breadth in vaccine and placebo recipients.

The assay was immunoSEQ multiplex PCR, and TCRdb's table has in-frame clones only and misses some. This sample has over 400,000 clones, with about 90% found just once. Treatment given: 15 to 20 received Ad26.COV2.S at low or high dose, single or two shots; roughly five received placebo; per-sample allocation not given. Samples were taken on day 63 after the first vaccine or placebo injection. Expressing Wuhan-strain SARS-CoV-2 spike, an Ad26 vector served as the vaccine. A note on this clone: Its antigen is still unknown.

This CDR3 comprises 13 residues. This TCR was recovered from a person aged 18-60 years who received the Ad26.COV2.S COVID-19 vaccine or a placebo. The genes are TRBV21-1 and TRBJ2-7; the table assigns TRBD1, which was not confirmed against the DNA. TRBV21-1 is classified as a pseudogene. Sequencing used peripheral blood, obtained in a trial of Ad26.COV2.S vaccine versus placebo. CDR3 sequence reads: CASSKEGAYEQYF. The CDR3 DNA reads as TGTGCCAGCAGCAAAGAGGGGGCCTACGAGCAGTACTTC.